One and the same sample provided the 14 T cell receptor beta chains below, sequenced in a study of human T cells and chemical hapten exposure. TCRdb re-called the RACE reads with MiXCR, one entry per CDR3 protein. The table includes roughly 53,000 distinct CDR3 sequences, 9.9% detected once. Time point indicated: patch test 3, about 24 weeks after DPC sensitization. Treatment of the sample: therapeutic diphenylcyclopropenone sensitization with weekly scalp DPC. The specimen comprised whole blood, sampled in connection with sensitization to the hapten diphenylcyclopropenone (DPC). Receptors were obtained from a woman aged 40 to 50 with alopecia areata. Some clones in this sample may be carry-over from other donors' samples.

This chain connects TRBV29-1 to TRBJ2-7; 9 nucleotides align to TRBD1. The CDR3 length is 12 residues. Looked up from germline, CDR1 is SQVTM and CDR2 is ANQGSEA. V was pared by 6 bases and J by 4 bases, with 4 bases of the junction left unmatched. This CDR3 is CSVQGQGYEQYF. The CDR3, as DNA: TGCAGCGTCCAGGGACAGGGATACGAGCAGTACTTC.

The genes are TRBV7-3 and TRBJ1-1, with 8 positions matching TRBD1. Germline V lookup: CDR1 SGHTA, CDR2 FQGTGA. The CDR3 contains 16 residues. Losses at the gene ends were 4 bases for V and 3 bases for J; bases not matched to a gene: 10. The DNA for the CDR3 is TGTGCCAGCAGCTCGGCTACAGGGGGGTTCTACACTGAAGCTTTCTTT. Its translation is CASSSATGGFYTEAFF.

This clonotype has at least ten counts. Here the CDR3 DNA reads TGTGCCAGCAGTTTAGGAGACAGGGGTGACGGGACCCAGTACTTC. As protein: CASSLGDRGDGTQYF. V gene TRBV28 combines with J gene TRBJ2-5; 8 bases are shared with TRBD1. Germline assignment: CDR1 MDHEN and CDR2 SYDVKM. This CDR3 has 15 amino acids. V gave up 2 bases and J gave up 7 bases; unmatched junction bases: 9.

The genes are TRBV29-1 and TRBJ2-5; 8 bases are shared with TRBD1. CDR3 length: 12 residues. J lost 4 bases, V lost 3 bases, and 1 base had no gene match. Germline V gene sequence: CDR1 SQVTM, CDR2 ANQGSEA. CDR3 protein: CSVDTGGETQYF. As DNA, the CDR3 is TGCAGCGTTGATACAGGGGGAGAGACCCAGTACTTC.

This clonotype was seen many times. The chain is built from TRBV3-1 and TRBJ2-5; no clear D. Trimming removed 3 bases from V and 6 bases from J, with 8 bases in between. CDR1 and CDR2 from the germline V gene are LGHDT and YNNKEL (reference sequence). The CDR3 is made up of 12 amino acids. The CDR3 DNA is TGTGCCAGCAGCCAGGAAGGGAAGACCCAGTACTTC. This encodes CASSQEGKTQYF.

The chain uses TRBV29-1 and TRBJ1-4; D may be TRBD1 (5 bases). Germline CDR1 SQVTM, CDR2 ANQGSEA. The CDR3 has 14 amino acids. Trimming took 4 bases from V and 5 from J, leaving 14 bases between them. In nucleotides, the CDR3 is TGCAGCGTTGCCGCCGGGACGCCGAATGAAAAACTGTTTTTT. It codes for CSVAAGTPNEKLFF.

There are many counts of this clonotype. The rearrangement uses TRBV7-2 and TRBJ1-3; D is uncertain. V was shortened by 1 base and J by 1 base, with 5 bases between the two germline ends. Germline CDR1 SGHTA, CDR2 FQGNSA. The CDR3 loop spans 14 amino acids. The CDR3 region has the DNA TGTGCCAGCAGCTTAGGAGTGTCTGGAAACACCATATATTTT. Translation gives CASSLGVSGNTIYF.

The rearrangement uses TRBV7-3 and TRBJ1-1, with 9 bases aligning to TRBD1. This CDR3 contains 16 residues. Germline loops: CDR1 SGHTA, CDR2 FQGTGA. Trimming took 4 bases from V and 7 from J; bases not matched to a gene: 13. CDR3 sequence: CASSSQPGTGPSEAFF. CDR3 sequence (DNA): TGTGCCAGCAGCTCCCAACCCGGGACAGGGCCAAGTGAAGCTTTCTTT. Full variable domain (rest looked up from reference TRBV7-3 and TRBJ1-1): GAGVSQTPSNKVTEKGKYVELRCDPISGHTALYWYRQSLGQGPEFLIYFQGTGAADDSGLPNDRFFAVRPEGSVSTLKIQRTERGDSAVYLCASSSQPGTGPSEAFFGQGTRLTVV.

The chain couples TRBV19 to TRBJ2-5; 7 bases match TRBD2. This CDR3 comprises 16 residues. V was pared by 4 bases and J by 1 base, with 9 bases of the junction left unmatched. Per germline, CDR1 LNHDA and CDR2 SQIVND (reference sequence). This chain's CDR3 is CASSTQTSPRQETQYF. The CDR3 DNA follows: TGTGCCAGTAGTACCCAGACTAGCCCCCGCCAAGAGACCCAGTACTTC.

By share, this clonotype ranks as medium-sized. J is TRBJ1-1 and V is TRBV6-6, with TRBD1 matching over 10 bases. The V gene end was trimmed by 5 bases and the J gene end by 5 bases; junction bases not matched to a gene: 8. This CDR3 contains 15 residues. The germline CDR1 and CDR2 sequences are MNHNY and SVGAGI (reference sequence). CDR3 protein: CASSKPGQGMTEAFF. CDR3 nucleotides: TGTGCCAGCAGTAAACCGGGACAGGGGATGACTGAAGCTTTCTTT.

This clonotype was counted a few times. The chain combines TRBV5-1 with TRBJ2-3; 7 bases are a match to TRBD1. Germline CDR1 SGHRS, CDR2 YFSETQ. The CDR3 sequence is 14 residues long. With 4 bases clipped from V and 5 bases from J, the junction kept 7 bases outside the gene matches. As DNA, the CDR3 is TGCGCCAGCAGCCCGACAGGGATTGAAGATACGCAGTATTTT. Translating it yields CASSPTGIEDTQYF. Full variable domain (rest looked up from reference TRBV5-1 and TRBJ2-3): KAGVTQTPRYLIKTRGQQVTLSCSPISGHRSVSWYQQTPGQGLQFLFEYFSETQRNKGNFPGRFSGRQFSNSRSEMNVSTLELGDSALYLCASSPTGIEDTQYFGPGTRLTVL.

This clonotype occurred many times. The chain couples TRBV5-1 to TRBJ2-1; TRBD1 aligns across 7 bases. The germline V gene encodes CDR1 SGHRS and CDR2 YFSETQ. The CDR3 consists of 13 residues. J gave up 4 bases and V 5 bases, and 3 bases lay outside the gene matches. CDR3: CASSGRGYNEQFF. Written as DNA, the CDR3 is TGCGCCAGCAGTGGCAGGGGGTACAATGAGCAGTTCTTC.

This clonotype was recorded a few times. CDR3 loop: CASSLSRTGSNEQFF. The CDR3 bases are TGTGCCAGCAGCTTATCCCGGACAGGGAGCAATGAGCAGTTCTTC. The chain is built from TRBV7-2 and TRBJ2-1; 8 bases line up with TRBD1. Losses at the gene ends were 2 bases for V and 6 bases for J; bases not matched to a gene: 6. CDR1 SGHTA and CDR2 FQGNSA come from the germline V gene. CDR3 length: 15 residues. Variable domain in full (rest from reference TRBV7-2 and TRBJ2-1): GAGVSQSPSNKVTEKGKDVELRCDPISGHTALYWYRQSLGQGLEFLIYFQGNSAPDKSGLPSDRFSAERTGGSVSTLTIQRTQQEDSAVYLCASSLSRTGSNEQFFGPGTRLTVL.

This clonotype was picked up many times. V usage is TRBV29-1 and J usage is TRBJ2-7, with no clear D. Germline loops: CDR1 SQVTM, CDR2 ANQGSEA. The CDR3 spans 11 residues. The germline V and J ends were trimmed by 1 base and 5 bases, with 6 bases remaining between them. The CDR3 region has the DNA TGCAGCGTTGAAGGGCCCGACGAGCAGTACTTC. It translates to CSVEGPDEQYF.